This T cell receptor beta chain originates from a study of blood T cells in healthy people across ages. Findings of the study overall: Per-million-T-cell TCR beta diversity fell roughly linearly with age. The unsorted PBMCs prevented any conclusive comparison of naive versus antigen-experienced cells.

The authors ran a second PCR of roughly 6 to 12 cycles using a sample-barcoded 5' primer and a J-beta primer mix. TCRdb passed the 5' RACE reads through MiXCR, listing each CDR3 protein once. The table includes 1.5 million to 2 million distinct CDR3 sequences, under 30% detected once. Notes on this clonotype: Its antigen remains unidentified.

What was sequenced was blood. The clonotype comes from a woman between 25 and 40 years old in good health.

The CDR3 protein is CAWSQGGITEQYF. CDR3 nucleotide sequence: TGTGCCTGGAGCCAGGGGGGGATTACGGAGCAGTACTTC. This rearrangement joins TRBV30 to TRBJ2-1; D tentatively fits TRBD1 or TRBD2 (7 bases each). TRBJ2-7 explains the end of the DNA better; the J call may be wrong. In germline, CDR1 is GTSNPN, CDR2 SVGIG (reference sequence). CDR3 size: 13 residues.